Listed below are T cell receptor beta chains from one sample, sequenced in a study of esophageal squamous cell carcinoma under preoperative chemotherapy. TCRdb re-called the PCR reads with MiXCR, one entry per CDR3 protein. The data contain 13,000 or so distinct CDR3 sequences, 50% to 55% of them seen just once; the ten biggest clones take up 16%. Sampling was conducted from a patient given preoperative chemotherapy. The origin of the receptors is a human donor with esophageal squamous cell carcinoma. The donor label of this sample is uncertain. Both conserved end residues are trimmed from each CDR3. The order of the fields is V gene, clone size, J gene, CDR3 length, CDR3 protein. Some rows mark clone size as missing; the rest say once, few, many or name a class of expanded clone.

v_gene: TRBV14
abundance: few
j_gene: TRBJ2-4
len: 12
CDR3aa: ASSLRSPGDIQY

v_gene: TRBV6-1
abundance: few
j_gene: TRBJ1-1
len: 13
CDR3aa: ASKEEGQTNTEAF

v_gene: TRBV4-1
abundance: few
j_gene: .
len: 12
CDR3aa: ASSHKREGYEQY

v_gene: TRBV12-3/TRBV12-4
abundance: few
j_gene: TRBJ1-4
len: 12
CDR3aa: ASSPQGGHEKLF

v_gene: TRBV6-1
abundance: once
j_gene: TRBJ2-7
len: 12
CDR3aa: ASSELGVPYEQY

v_gene: TRBV12-3/TRBV12-4
abundance: .
j_gene: TRBJ2-4
len: 12
CDR3aa: RGRGVCAKNMQY

v_gene: TRBV10-2
abundance: .
j_gene: TRBJ2-2
len: 9
CDR3aa: ASSWSGELF

v_gene: TRBV6-1
abundance: .
j_gene: TRBJ2-6
len: 15
CDR3aa: ASNPGLAVSGANVLT

v_gene: TRBV6-8
abundance: .
j_gene: TRBJ2-3
len: 14
CDR3aa: ASRGFGGSYQDTQY

v_gene: TRBV12-3/TRBV12-4
abundance: .
j_gene: .
len: 12
CDR3aa: ASSLLSGRNEQF

v_gene: TRBV6-1
abundance: .
j_gene: TRBJ2-3
len: 12
CDR3aa: ASTRGRWKDTQY

v_gene: TRBV6-1
abundance: large
j_gene: TRBJ2-1
len: 14
CDR3aa: ASTEGFGDTSYEQF

v_gene: TRBV7-3
abundance: many
j_gene: TRBJ2-1
len: 13
CDR3aa: ASSLRGTTENEQF

v_gene: TRBV12-3/TRBV12-4
abundance: few
j_gene: TRBJ2-1
len: 13
CDR3aa: ASSMTSGTYNEQF

v_gene: TRBV7-2
abundance: many
j_gene: TRBJ1-4
len: 13
CDR3aa: ASSLGISSDEKLF

v_gene: TRBV12-3/TRBV12-4
abundance: many
j_gene: TRBJ2-1
len: 12
CDR3aa: ASSLGVSYNEQF